This record concerns one T cell receptor beta chain sequence. Its antigen is not identified. Sequencing was performed with immunoSEQ multiplex PCR; in TCRdb, only in-frame clones are kept and a portion is missing. Of nearly 95,000 clones listed, approximately 82% are singletons. This sample was included in a study of Ad26.COV2.S vaccination and SARS-CoV-2 variants. Study outcomes and limitations: After vaccination, reports described spike-specific CD8+ and CD4+ T cell responses as showing substantial breadth. Comparability of non-spike TCR breadth was observed across vaccine and placebo recipients. Recipients given vaccine exceeded placebo recipients in spike-specific TCR breadth.

The CDR3 sequence is 15 residues long. Germline CDR1 LGHNA, CDR2 YNFKEQ. V lost 0 bases and J lost 4, with 12 bases in between. This sequence joins TRBV4-2 and TRBJ2-5; TRBD1 is a possible D gene (5 bases). The clonotype originates from a human donor who had recovered from COVID-19. Sample: peripheral blood, taken after recovery from COVID-19. The CDR3 nucleotides read TGTGCCAGCAGCCAAGAGCAGGGTTCCGGAGAGACCCAGTACTTC. The encoded protein is CASSQEQGSGETQYF.